Detailed here is one TCR beta chain. Only one count was recorded for this clone. Its antigen remains unidentified. Base qualities are not at hand, and no much larger clone is one base apart. The CDR3 contains 13 residues, cysteine and phenylalanine counted. Of the read, only the CDR3 DNA is kept; its 39 bases are in frame from base 1. The junction shows trimming of 0 bases on V and 4 bases on J, plus 4 bases between the germline ends. Sequences WNHNN (CDR1) and SYGVQD (CDR2) are obtained from the germline V gene (reference sequence). This sample is part of a study of shared clonotypes between healthy human individuals (dated by TCRdb to the early 2020s). About the study as a whole: The cohort included a few men and a couple of women between 18 and 49 years of age. For each donor, CD4 naive and CD4 memory were each given three plates, CD8 naive was given two plates, and CD8 memory was given one plate. The study deeply sequenced blood TCR repertoires of about five healthy adults to estimate repertoire size and the extent of clonotype sharing between individuals. Libraries were prepared and TCR repertoires were sequenced by different laboratories using diverse techniques, in order to increase sequencing depth and limit assay-specific biases. Each donor's leukapheresis produced roughly between about 0.9 and 9.5 billion PBMCs.

TCR CDR3 regions were amplified from genomic DNA by multiplex PCR using the deep immunoSEQ assay. Genomic DNA extracted from each cell subset was distributed evenly over all wells of several immunoSEQ 96-well plates, and each plate served as one replicate. For sorted subsets, around 200 ng genomic DNA, equal to tens of thousands of T cell genomes, was loaded into each replicate PCR. The purified libraries were quantified using a Qubit 3.0 fluorometer, sized with a Bioanalyzer 2100, and then quantified again using the KAPA Library Quantification kit. Every immunoSEQ 96-well plate was sequenced on a separate single-read 150-cycle Illumina NextSeq 550 flow cell. As for the authors' bioinformatics: Because the immunoSEQ output included only junctional sequences and no quality scores, the filtering could not be the same as the filtering used for full-length reads. To assign V/J genes and CDR3, sequences were annotated against IMGT germline references using PyIR, a Python wrapper for IgBLAST v1.9. Reads were removed for weak V/J assignments (E-value above 1e-6), missing CDR3, stop codons, out-of-frame junctions, or ambiguous translated residues. A V3J clonotype was defined by an identical inferred V gene, J gene, and CDR3 amino acid sequence. Percentage overlap between repertoires was computed as shared unique clonotypes divided by the size of the smaller repertoire. RTK rarefaction, the Chao1 estimator, and Recon v2.1 estimates of unobserved clonotypes were used to assess repertoire richness. Generation probabilities for all TCRbeta clonotypes obtained by the gDNA method from a few donors were computed using OLGA. TCRdb provides this immuneACCESS table in a form limited to in-frame rearrangements. Some clones are lacking; in checked studies, under half of them reflect an unresolved V gene, and why the rest are absent is not known. V, J and clone size reflect that table, while D and trimming were determined from the DNA. The sample contains about 1.1 million clones, around three quarters of them found a single time. The ten largest clones take up 0.85% to 1% of the sample.

The donors were healthy, HIV-negative adults with no recently reported acute infections or vaccinations. Only Caucasian adults living in Nashville, Tennessee, USA were represented among the donors. Magnetic negative selection was used to enrich CD4+ T cells, after which naive cells were positively selected on CD45RA and the negative fraction became the memory subset. After blood collection by leukapheresis, PBMCs were isolated using Ficoll-Histopaque density gradient centrifugation and then cryopreserved in the vapor phase of liquid nitrogen. Purity and quantity of every magnetically sorted T cell population were checked by analytical flow cytometry. From each sorted fraction, genomic DNA was isolated and quantified by UV absorbance on a Nanodrop 2000c. Overall study outcomes, separate from this receptor: Sampling was restricted to blood, and TCR repertoires in tissues likely differ from the TCR repertoires found in blood. Pairwise subsampling led to the expectation that sequencing depth would affect the degree of clonotype sharing among donors. Even with the large sequencing depth, rarefaction of the sorted-subset datasets indicated that sequencing was incomplete. Because the study included a small number of donors, the genetic and exposure-history diversity represented was limited. Estimated clonotype richness was generally larger for naive than for memory subsets. Compared with non-shared clonotypes, the clonotypes found in all four sorted-subset donors had higher generation probabilities. Sharing across a few donors was observed for approximately 5% of naive CD4, under 4% of naive CD8, 2% to 2.5% of memory CD4, and over 0.3% of memory CD8 clonotypes.

The sample was memory CD4+ T cells from PBMCs. The sample's cell subset or site, from its label and the paper: CD45RA-negative fraction. This receptor was taken from a man between 18 and 29 years old in good health. Some clones in this sample may be carry-over from other donors' samples. The chain couples TRBV10-1 to TRBJ1-5, with the D gene call left open. The CDR3 region has the sequence CASSESLNQPQHF. The DNA sequence follows: TGCGCCAGCAGTGAGTCTTTGAATCAGCCCCAGCATTTT.